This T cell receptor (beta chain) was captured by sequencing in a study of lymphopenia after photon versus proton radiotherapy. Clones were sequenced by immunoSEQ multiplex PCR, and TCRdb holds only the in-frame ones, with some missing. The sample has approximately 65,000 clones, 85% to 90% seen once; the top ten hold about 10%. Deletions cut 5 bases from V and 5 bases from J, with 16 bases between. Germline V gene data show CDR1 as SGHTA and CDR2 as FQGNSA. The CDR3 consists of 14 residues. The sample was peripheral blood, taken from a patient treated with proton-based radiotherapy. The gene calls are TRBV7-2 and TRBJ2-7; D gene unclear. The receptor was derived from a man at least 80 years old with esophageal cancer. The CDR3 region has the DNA TGTGCCAGCAGCGGAGACGGGCAGGTCCACGAGCAGTACTTC. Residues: CASSGDGQVHEQYF.